The clone carrying this T cell receptor (beta chain) appeared a few times. This CDR3 contains 15 residues. Germline V gene lookup returns CDR1 SGHDN and CDR2 FVKESK. V was cut by 0 bases and J by 11 bases, with 17 bases left in between. This record comes from a study of beta chain features in type 1 diabetes. About the study: Sorted cells numbering 107,917,701 were examined across all samples.

The investigators reverse transcribed all of the isolated RNA, so they sequenced expressed TCRB transcripts. Only in-frame clones appear in the TCRdb table, and some are missing; sequencing was by immunoSEQ multiplex PCR. The sample yields fewer than 550,000 clones, over 10% seen once. This receptor was identified in a young woman in good health. This chain links TRBV14 with TRBJ1-5; D uncertain. The sequencing input was naive CD4+ T cells from blood. As DNA, the CDR3 is TGTGCCAGCAGCCAAGAGAGGCAGGAAAATTTGTCCCAGCATTTT. This gives the protein CASSQERQENLSQHF.